This TCR beta chain was identified during a study of T cell responses to AZD1222 COVID-19 vaccine. Repertoires were generated with immunoSEQ multiplex PCR, while TCRdb's copy carries only in-frame clones and drops some. The table lists 90,000 to 120,000 clones, more than 75% of them singletons. CDR3 length: 13 residues. Trimming took off 2 bases at V and 8 bases at J, with 12 bases between the two ends. Germline-derived CDR1 and CDR2 are SGHTA and FQGNSA. This clonotype was sampled from an adult in good health. This chain connects TRBV7-2 to TRBJ1-1; no definite D call. The source material was peripheral blood, sampled on day 0 of AZD1222 vaccination. In DNA form, the CDR3 reads TGTGCCAGCAGCTTAACCCCCAAAGGCGAAGCTTTCTTT. Its protein product is CASSLTPKGEAFF.